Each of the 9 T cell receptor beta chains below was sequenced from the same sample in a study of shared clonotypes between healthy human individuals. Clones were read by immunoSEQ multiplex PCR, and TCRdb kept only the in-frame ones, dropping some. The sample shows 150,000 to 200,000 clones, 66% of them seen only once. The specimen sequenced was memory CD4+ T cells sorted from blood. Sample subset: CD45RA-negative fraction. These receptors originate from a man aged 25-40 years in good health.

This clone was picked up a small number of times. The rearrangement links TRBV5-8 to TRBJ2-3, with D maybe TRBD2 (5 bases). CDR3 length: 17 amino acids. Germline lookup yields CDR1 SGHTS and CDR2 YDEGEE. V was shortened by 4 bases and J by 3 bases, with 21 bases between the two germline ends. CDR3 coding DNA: TGTGCCAGCAGCACGGACCACGACCCCCGAGGGACAGATACGCAGTATTTT. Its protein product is CASSTDHDPRGTDTQYF.

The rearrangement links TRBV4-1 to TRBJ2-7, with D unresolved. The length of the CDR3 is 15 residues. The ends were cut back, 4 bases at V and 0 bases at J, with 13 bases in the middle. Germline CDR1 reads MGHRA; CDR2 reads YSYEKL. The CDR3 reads CASSPGGGSSYEQYF. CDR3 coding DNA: TGCGCCAGCAGCCCCGGCGGCGGCTCCTCCTACGAGCAGTACTTC.

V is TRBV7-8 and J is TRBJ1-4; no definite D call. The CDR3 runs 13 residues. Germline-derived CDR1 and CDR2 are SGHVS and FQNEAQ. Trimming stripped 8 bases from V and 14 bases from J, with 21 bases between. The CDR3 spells CASGGILVEVLFF. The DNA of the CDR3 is TGTGCCAGCGGAGGGATCCTAGTGGAGGTCCTGTTTTTT.

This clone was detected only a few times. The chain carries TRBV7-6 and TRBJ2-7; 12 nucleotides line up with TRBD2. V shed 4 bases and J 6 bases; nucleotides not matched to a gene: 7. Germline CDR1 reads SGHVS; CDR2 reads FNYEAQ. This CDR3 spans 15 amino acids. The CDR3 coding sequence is TGTGCCAGCAGCTCGACTAGCGGGAGATCGGGCGAGCAGTACTTC. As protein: CASSSTSGRSGEQYF.

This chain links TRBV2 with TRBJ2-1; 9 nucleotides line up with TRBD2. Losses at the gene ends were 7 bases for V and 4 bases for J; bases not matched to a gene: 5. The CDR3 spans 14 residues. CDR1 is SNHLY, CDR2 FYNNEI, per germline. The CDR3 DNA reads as TGTGCCAGCACTGCTAGCGGGATTTACAATGAGCAGTTCTTC. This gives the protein CASTASGIYNEQFF.

CDR3 DNA: TGTGCCAGCAGCGTAGACCCGGGGGCGGGTGTAGCTTTCTTT. This sequence encodes CASSVDPGAGVAFF. The V call is TRBV9, the J call TRBJ1-1, with D maybe TRBD1 (6 bases). The length of the CDR3 is 14 residues. Germline V lookup: CDR1 SGDLS, CDR2 YYNGEE. V was shortened by 0 bases and J by 10 bases, with 16 bases between the two germline ends.

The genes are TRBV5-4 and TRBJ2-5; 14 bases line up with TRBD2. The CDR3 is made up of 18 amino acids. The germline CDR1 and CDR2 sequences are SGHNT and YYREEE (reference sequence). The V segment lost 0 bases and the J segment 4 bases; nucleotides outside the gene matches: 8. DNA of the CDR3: TGTGCCAGCAGCTTGGAATTCGGGACTAGCGGGAGAAGAGAGACCCAGTACTTC. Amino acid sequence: CASSLEFGTSGRRETQYF.

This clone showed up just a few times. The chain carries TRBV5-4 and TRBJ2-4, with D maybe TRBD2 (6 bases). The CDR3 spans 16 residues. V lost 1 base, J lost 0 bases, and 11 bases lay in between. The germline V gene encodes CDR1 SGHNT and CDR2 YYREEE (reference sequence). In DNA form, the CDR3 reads TGTGCCAGCAGCTTGAGAGGGACTCTAGCCAAAAACATTCAGTACTTC. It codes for CASSLRGTLAKNIQYF.

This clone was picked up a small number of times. The CDR3 sequence: CASSPGTEYEQYF. The CDR3 DNA sequence: TGTGCCAGCTCACCAGGGACAGAATACGAGCAGTACTTC. The chain is built from TRBV18 and TRBJ2-7, with 7 bases fitting TRBD1. Trimming at V came to 2 bases and at J to 4 bases, leaving 2 bases not matched to a gene. Germline lookup yields CDR1 KGHSH and CDR2 LQKENI. This CDR3 region has 13 residues.